This T cell receptor beta chain was sequenced during a study of neurological immune-mediated disorders. There are many counts of this clonotype. Its matching antigen is unknown. Study-wide results and limits: None of the features examined (clinical or MRI) was associated with the multiple sclerosis repertoire cluster.

One entry per CDR3 protein results from TCRdb running MiXCR on the 5' RACE reads. The sample lists 55,000 to 75,000 distinct CDR3 sequences, 2% to 2.5% occurring once. Germline V gene lookup returns CDR1 SGHRS and CDR2 YFSETQ. The V and J ends lost 4 bases and 7 bases, in that order; junction bases with no gene match: 7. This CDR3 contains 14 residues. The unsorted libraries were generated from a total of 2 million PBMCs, which had been stored in RNAlater at -80 C. Input material: PBMCs. The chain joins TRBV5-1 to TRBJ2-2; 7 nucleotides agree with TRBD1. This TCR derives from a man aged 50 to 60 with multiple sclerosis. The CDR3 region is CASSPDRVGGELFF. Here the CDR3 DNA reads TGCGCCAGCAGCCCCGACAGGGTGGGCGGGGAGCTGTTTTTT.